These 32 T cell receptor beta chains came from one sample sequenced in a study of blood T cells in healthy people across ages. The authors ran a second PCR of roughly 6 to 12 cycles using a sample-barcoded 5' primer and a J-beta primer mix. TCRdb used MiXCR to reprocess the 5' RACE reads, holding one entry per CDR3 protein. The table has hundreds of thousands of distinct CDR3 sequences, about 42% seen once. The sequencing sample was made of blood. These receptors were collected from a woman aged 55 to 70 in good health.

This chain uses TRBV9 with TRBJ2-3, with 9 bases lining up with TRBD2. CDR3 length: 13 amino acids. V gave up 7 bases and J gave up 2 bases; unmatched junction bases: 2. CDR1 SGDLS and CDR2 YYNGEE come from the germline V gene. CDR3 DNA: TGTGCCAGCGCTAGCGGGGTCACAGATACGCAGTATTTT. It specifies CASASGVTDTQYF.

This clonotype was found a few times. The CDR3 DNA is TGCGCCAGCATGCTCGAGGCTGGGGCCCTTTACAATGAGCAGTACTTC. Translation gives CASMLEAGALYNEQYF. The V call is TRBV5-1, the J call TRBJ2-5, with D perhaps matching TRBD1 (5 bases). The CDR3 covers 16 residues. Trimming took off 6 bases at V and 11 bases at J, with 29 bases between the two ends. Looked up from germline, CDR1 is SGHRS and CDR2 is YFSETQ.

V gene TRBV5-1 combines with J gene TRBJ2-7, with 8 bases lining up with TRBD2. V shed 1 base, J shed 7 bases, and the junction held 25 bases outside the gene matches. Germline V gives CDR1 SGHRS, CDR2 YFSETQ. The CDR3 totals 20 residues. In DNA, the CDR3 is TGCGCCAGCAGCTTGCCACCGGGACTAGATGGACACCCCAATCCTCGGGAGCAGTACTTC. Its protein is CASSLPPGLDGHPNPREQYF.

This sequence joins TRBV20-1 and TRBJ2-3; D is perhaps TRBD2 (6 bases). The CDR3 runs to 15 residues. CDR1 and CDR2 (germline): DFQATT, SNEGSKA (reference sequence). The ends were cut back, 0 bases at V and 4 bases at J, with 14 bases in the middle. The chain's CDR3 is CSARDWGRSADTQYF. The CDR3 DNA sequence: TGCAGTGCTAGAGATTGGGGGAGGAGTGCAGATACGCAGTATTTT.

The chain has TRBV11-2 and TRBJ2-7; D might be TRBD1 (6 bases). Deletions cut 0 bases from V and 4 bases from J, with 16 bases between. CDR3 length: 16 residues. Per the germline V gene, CDR1 is SGHAT and CDR2 is FQNNGV. CDR3 protein: CASSLDNRAIYYEQYF. The CDR3 coding sequence is TGTGCCAGCAGCTTAGATAACAGGGCGATTTATTACGAGCAGTACTTC.

A few counts support this clonotype. The chain employs TRBV20-1 and TRBJ2-1, with D maybe TRBD2 (6 bases). The CDR3 length is 12 residues. The germline gives CDR1 DFQATT, CDR2 SNEGSKA (reference sequence). V was clipped by 5 bases and J by 8 bases, with 13 bases between them. CDR3 in DNA: TGCAGTGCTTCGAGACGCGGGGATGAGCAGTTCTTC. Translating it yields CSASRRGDEQFF.

This chain connects TRBV7-8 to TRBJ2-3; D ambiguous. Looked up from germline, CDR1 is SGHVS and CDR2 is FQNEAQ. Trimming shortened V by 2 bases and J by 5 bases, and 14 bases separated the two germline ends. The CDR3 has 15 amino acids. The chain's CDR3 is CASSLRFLNGDTQYF. DNA of the CDR3: TGTGCCAGCAGCTTAAGGTTCCTAAATGGAGATACGCAGTATTTT.

This clonotype was recorded at least ten times. The V gene is TRBV9, the J gene TRBJ2-7; TRBD1 matches at 9 bases. Looked up from germline, CDR1 is SGDLS and CDR2 is YYNGEE. The J segment lost 1 base and the V segment lost 4 bases, leaving 3 bases of the junction unmatched. The CDR3 contains 14 residues. The CDR3 region is CASSTGQGSYEQYF. In nucleotides, the CDR3 is TGTGCCAGCAGCACGGGACAGGGTTCCTACGAGCAGTACTTC. Full variable domain (rest looked up from reference TRBV9 and TRBJ2-7): DSGVTQTPKHLITATGQRVTLRCSPRSGDLSVYWYQQSLDQGLQFLIQYYNGEERAKGNILERFSAQQFPDLHSELNLSSLELGDSALYFCASSTGQGSYEQYFGPGTRLTVT.

V is TRBV4-3 and J is TRBJ2-3; D possibly matches TRBD1 or TRBD2 (5 bases each). The V gene's germline CDR1 is LGHNA and CDR2 YSLEER. Trimming stripped 3 bases from V and 4 bases from J, with 20 bases between. CDR3 length equals 17 residues. Here the CDR3 reads CASSQAPRGLGADTQYF. CDR3 nucleotides: TGCGCCAGCAGCCAGGCCCCTCGCGGGCTGGGGGCAGATACGCAGTATTTT.

This clonotype showed up just a few times. The gene calls are TRBV10-3 and TRBJ2-1; D is possibly TRBD2 (6 bases). Trimming removed 4 bases at V and 9 bases at J, with 10 bases between. The germline V gene has CDR1 ENHRY and CDR2 SYGVKD. This CDR3 comprises 12 residues. CDR3 amino acids: CAISGGGSEQFF. As DNA, the CDR3 is TGTGCCATCAGTGGTGGGGGGAGTGAGCAGTTCTTC.

This chain links TRBV10-2 with TRBJ1-1, with D hard to call. V lost 3 bases, J lost 3 bases, and 14 bases lay in between. This CDR3 region has 15 residues. Germline V gene data show CDR1 as WSHSY and CDR2 as SAAADI. CDR3 sequence: CASSEESVTYTEAFF. In DNA, the CDR3 is TGCGCCAGCAGTGAAGAATCCGTGACCTACACTGAAGCTTTCTTT.

This clonotype was picked up a small number of times. This sequence joins TRBV20-1 and TRBJ1-1; possible D gene TRBD1, 6 bases. V was trimmed by 2 bases and J by 4 bases, leaving 17 bases between them. This CDR3 contains 15 residues. Germline CDR1 reads DFQATT; CDR2 reads SNEGSKA (reference sequence). Here the CDR3 reads CSARPPQGSFTEAFF. DNA of the CDR3: TGCAGTGCTAGACCCCCACAGGGTTCGTTCACTGAAGCTTTCTTT.

The V call is TRBV19, the J call TRBJ1-4, with unresolved D. Trimming took off 1 base at V and 3 bases at J, with 18 bases between the two ends. This CDR3 region has 18 residues. CDR1 is LNHDA and CDR2 is SQIVND in the germline V gene (reference sequence). CDR3 in DNA: TGTGCCAGTAGTATAGTGATTAAAATAGTCGGATCTAATGAAAAACTGTTTTTT. It specifies CASSIVIKIVGSNEKLFF. Together with reference TRBV19 and TRBJ1-4, the CDR3 gives the full variable domain: DGGITQSPKYLFRKEGQNVTLSCEQNLNHDAMYWYRQDPGQGLRLIYYSQIVNDFQKGDIAEGYSVSREKKESFPLTVTSAQKNPTAFYLCASSIVIKIVGSNEKLFFGSGTQLSVL.

J is TRBJ1-1 and V is TRBV10-3; perhaps TRBD1 as D (6 bases). The V end lost 6 bases, the J end lost 1 base, and 9 bases lay between the germline ends. The V gene's germline CDR1 is ENHRY and CDR2 SYGVKD. CDR3 length: 13 amino acids. CDR3 sequence reads: CAIRGTQNTEAFF. CDR3 coding DNA: TGTGCCATCAGAGGGACACAGAACACTGAAGCTTTCTTT.

The rearrangement uses TRBV7-9 and TRBJ2-5; 7 bases are shared with TRBD2. The CDR3 loop spans 15 amino acids. After removal of 6 bases from V and 0 bases from J, the junction contained 7 bases not matched to a gene. Per germline, CDR1 SEHNR and CDR2 FQNEAQ (reference sequence). CDR3 DNA: TGTGCCAGCAGTCCCGGGACTACTAACCAAGAGACCCAGTACTTC. It yields the protein CASSPGTTNQETQYF. The full variable domain, completed using reference TRBV7-9 and TRBJ2-5, is DTGVSQNPRHKITKRGQNVTFRCDPISEHNRLYWYRQTLGQGPEFLTYFQNEAQLEKSRLLSDRFSAERPKGSFSTLEIQRTEQGDSAMYLCASSPGTTNQETQYFGPGTRLLVL.

This clonotype has more than one count but fewer than ten. The chain recombines TRBV12-3 or TRBV12-4 with TRBJ2-3; the match to TRBD2 covers 7 bases. The CDR3 runs 11 residues. V lost 5 bases and J lost 8; bases outside the gene matches: 1. The CDR3: CASSRTSTQYF. CDR3 DNA: TGTGCCAGCAGTAGGACTAGTACGCAGTATTTT.

The gene calls are TRBV12-3 or TRBV12-4 and TRBJ1-5; D might be TRBD1 (5 bases). Trimming shortened V by 3 bases and J by 6 bases, and 12 bases separated the two germline ends. CDR3 size: 14 residues. In DNA form, the CDR3 reads TGTGCCAGCAGTTTTATTGGGGACCGTCAGCCCCAGCATTTT. It translates to CASSFIGDRQPQHF.

This clonotype was counted once. The chain links TRBV20-1 to TRBJ1-1, with D tentatively TRBD1 (5 bases). This CDR3 region has 17 residues. The V gene's germline CDR1 is DFQATT and CDR2 SNEGSKA (reference sequence). The V and J ends lost 0 bases and 1 base respectively, with 18 bases between them. In DNA form, the CDR3 reads TGCAGTGCTAGAGATCACGCGGGCAGGGTCGGGAACACTGAAGCTTTCTTT. Protein: CSARDHAGRVGNTEAFF.

This clonotype was counted only a few times. This chain joins TRBV9 and TRBJ2-1; no firm D call. The CDR3 runs 15 residues. Germline V lookup: CDR1 SGDLS, CDR2 YYNGEE. The V end lost 3 bases, the J end lost 1 base, and 11 bases lay between the germline ends. DNA for the CDR3: TGTGCCAGCAGCGCAGCATCGCGGTCCTACAATGAGCAGTTCTTC. Protein product: CASSAASRSYNEQFF.

The chain carries TRBV7-2 and TRBJ2-1; unclear D gene. The CDR3 sequence is 14 residues long. CDR1 and CDR2 from the germline V gene are SGHTA and FQGNSA. The V end lost 2 bases, the J end lost 2 bases, and 7 bases lay between the germline ends. The CDR3 region is CASSLSTAYNEQFF. The CDR3 DNA reads TGTGCCAGCAGCTTAAGTACTGCCTACAATGAGCAGTTCTTC.

The sample holds many counts of this clonotype. V usage is TRBV28 and J usage is TRBJ2-7; D ambiguous. Trimming cost V 5 bases and J 2 bases, with 7 bases left between them. Germline assignment: CDR1 MDHEN and CDR2 SYDVKM. The CDR3 totals 12 residues. The CDR3, as DNA: TGTGCCAGCAGTATGAGTCCCTACGAGCAGTACTTC. It yields the protein CASSMSPYEQYF.

This clonotype was seen more than once but under ten times. The gene calls are TRBV20-1 and TRBJ2-7; 10 nucleotides match TRBD2. The trim removed 5 bases at V and 8 bases at J, leaving 15 bases unmatched. CDR1 is DFQATT, CDR2 SNEGSKA, per germline (reference sequence). CDR3 length: 15 residues. The CDR3 region is CSAGRTSGDLSQQYF. The CDR3 DNA sequence: TGCAGTGCTGGCCGGACTAGCGGTGACCTATCCCAGCAGTACTTC.

This clonotype was detected a few times. V usage is TRBV4-2 and J usage is TRBJ1-2; D gene unclear. The CDR3 has 15 residues. Germline V CDR1 and CDR2: LGHNA, YNFKEQ. Trimming removed 7 bases from V and 0 bases from J, with 15 bases in between. CDR3 protein: CASNHAALPNYGYTF. CDR3 in DNA: TGTGCCAGCAACCACGCGGCCCTCCCTAACTATGGCTACACCTTC.

This clonotype was counted only a few times. The rearrangement uses TRBV6-1 and TRBJ2-1; 7 positions match TRBD2. The germline V gene has CDR1 MNHNS and CDR2 SASEGT. J lost 0 bases, V lost 3 bases, and 8 bases had no gene match. The length of the CDR3 is 17 residues. As DNA, the CDR3 is TGTGCCAGCAGTGAGGGCCTTACTAGCGACTCCTACAATGAGCAGTTCTTC. Amino acids: CASSEGLTSDSYNEQFF.

The V and J genes are TRBV27 and TRBJ1-4, with TRBD1 identical over 9 bases. Germline V gene sequence: CDR1 MNHEY, CDR2 SMNVEV (reference sequence). This CDR3 region has 19 residues. Losses at the gene ends were 3 bases for V and 1 base for J; bases not matched to a gene: 12. The CDR3 DNA sequence: TGTGCCAGCAGTTTGGTGCCCTGGACAGGGGCTTTAACTAATGAAAAACTGTTTTTT. Amino acid sequence: CASSLVPWTGALTNEKLFF.

The CDR3 loop reads CASSLGRVHTEAFF. The DNA for the CDR3 is TGTGCCAGCAGTTTGGGTCGCGTGCACACTGAAGCTTTCTTT. This sequence joins TRBV28 and TRBJ1-1; D is uncertain. CDR1 MDHEN and CDR2 SYDVKM come from the germline V gene. The germline V and J ends were trimmed by 3 bases and 3 bases, with 11 bases remaining between them. CDR3 size: 14 residues. The full variable domain, its missing parts supplied by reference TRBV28 and TRBJ1-1, is DVKVTQSSRYLVKRTGEKVFLECVQDMDHENMFWYRQDPGLGLRLIYFSYDVKMKEKGDIPEGYSVSREKKERFSLILESASTNQTSMYLCASSLGRVHTEAFFGQGTRLTVV.

The rearrangement joins TRBV6-1 to TRBJ2-1, with D unclear. CDR1 is MNHNS and CDR2 is SASEGT in the germline V gene. V was trimmed by 2 bases and J by 14 bases, leaving 16 bases between them. This CDR3 comprises 13 residues. CDR3 sequence (DNA): TGTGCCAGCAGTGAAATGCAGGCTACCGCGGAGTTCTTC. Residues: CASSEMQATAEFF.

The chain combines TRBV3-1 with TRBJ1-1, with 8 bases that match TRBD1. V gave up 2 bases and J gave up 4 bases; unmatched junction bases: 3. CDR1 is LGHDT, CDR2 YNNKEL, per germline (reference sequence). CDR3 length: 14 amino acids. The CDR3 reads CASSQTGGSTEAFF. In DNA, the CDR3 is TGTGCCAGCAGCCAAACAGGGGGTAGCACTGAAGCTTTCTTT.

This clonotype was counted between two and nine times. The chain carries TRBV19 and TRBJ2-1, with 11 bases fitting TRBD2. The germline CDR1 and CDR2 sequences are LNHDA and SQIVND (reference sequence). This CDR3 spans 14 amino acids. V lost 6 bases to trimming and J lost 9 bases; unmatched junction nucleotides: 7. The CDR3 DNA reads as TGTGCCAGTAGCACTAGCGGGAGACGGGGTGAGCAGTTCTTC. The encoded protein is CASSTSGRRGEQFF.

V and J are TRBV11-2 and TRBJ2-3; no firm D call. Germline loops: CDR1 SGHAT, CDR2 FQNNGV. The CDR3 is 14 residues long. V dropped 8 bases and J dropped 5 bases, with 17 bases sitting between them. The CDR3 sequence: CASVKLLAQDTQYF. CDR3 coding DNA: TGTGCCAGCGTGAAGCTTCTCGCCCAAGATACGCAGTATTTT. Using reference TRBV11-2 and TRBJ2-3 for the parts outside the CDR3, the full variable domain is EAGVAQSPRYKIIEKRQSVAFWCNPISGHATLYWYQQILGQGPKLLIQFQNNGVVDDSQLPKDRFSAERLKGVDSTLKIQPAKLEDSAVYLCASVKLLAQDTQYFGPGTRLTVL.

A word on this clonotype: Given the absence of the conserved phenylalanine or tryptophan at the CDR3 end, a read error is likely. The V call is TRBV18, the J call TRBJ2-7; D is possibly TRBD2 (7 bases). The CDR3 is 15 amino acids. The germline V gene encodes CDR1 KGHSH and CDR2 LQKENI. V dropped 3 bases and J dropped 4 bases, with 16 bases sitting between them. The CDR3, as DNA: TGTGCCAGCTCACCCGGCGGGAGAGGGGGATACGAGCAGTACTAC. Residues: CASSPGGRGGYEQYY.

This chain links TRBV12-3 or TRBV12-4 with TRBJ2-7, with D perhaps matching TRBD2 (6 bases). The CDR3 covers 13 residues. V lost 8 bases, J lost 2 bases, and 13 bases lay in between. The CDR3: CASGDRGAYEQYF. The CDR3 nucleotides are TGTGCCAGCGGGGACCGCGGGGCCTACGAGCAGTACTTC.